Listed below are T cell receptor beta chains from one sample, sequenced in a study of cytomegalovirus exposure and HLA in healthy donors. Here immunoSEQ multiplex PCR was the method, and the copy in TCRdb shows in-frame clones only, minus some. The data contain 170,000 or so clones, around four fifths of them singletons. Sequenced material: PBMCs. All receptors come from a woman aged 45 to 65 in good health and CMV-seropositive. Both conserved end residues are part of each CDR3. Fields, in order: J gene, clone size, V gene, D gene, CDR3 protein, CDR3 DNA. The D gene is left open where the match is weak. Part of the rows lack a size; the others show once, few, many or a class for expanded clones.

>TRBJ1-5|NA|TRBV19|TRBD1
CASSETGGGQPQHF
TGTGCCAGTAGTGAGACAGGGGGAGGGCAGCCCCAGCATTTT
>TRBJ2-1|NA|TRBV2|TRBD2
CASSEGTKIYNEQFF
TGTGCCAGCAGTGAGGGGACTAAGATCTACAATGAGCAGTTCTTC
>TRBJ2-1|NA|TRBV15|TRBD2
CATSGSLAGGNNEQFF
TGTGCCACCAGCGGATCACTAGCGGGGGGAAACAATGAGCAGTTCTTC
>TRBJ2-3|NA|TRBV7-3|TRBD2
CASSLGGLAGADTQYF
TGTGCCAGCAGCCTAGGGGGACTAGCGGGGGCAGATACGCAGTATTTT
>TRBJ2-1|few|TRBV6-4|TRBD2
CASRAGTSAYNEQFF
TGTGCCAGCAGAGCCGGGACTAGCGCTTACAATGAGCAGTTCTTC
>TRBJ1-1|NA|TRBV10-3|NA
CAISESEGAGTEAFF
TGTGCCATCAGTGAGTCGGAAGGAGCAGGGACTGAAGCTTTCTTT
>TRBJ2-2|NA|TRBV11-3|NA
CASSDRSGELFF
TGTGCCAGCAGCGATCGGTCAGGGGAGCTGTTTTTT
>TRBJ1-5|NA|TRBV6-5|TRBD1
CASSSRQGRANQPQHF
TGTGCCAGCAGTTCCCGACAGGGAAGGGCCAATCAGCCCCAGCATTTT
>TRBJ2-5|few|TRBV4-1|NA
CASSQDPTRQETQYF
TGCGCCAGCAGCCAAGATCCAACGAGGCAAGAGACCCAGTACTTC
>TRBJ2-7|NA|TRBV9|NA
CASSAGGGQHYEQYF
TGTGCCAGCAGCGCCGGAGGGGGACAGCACTACGAGCAGTACTTC
>TRBJ1-4|few|TRBV7-9|NA
CASSLDGGRGKLFF
TGTGCCAGCAGCTTAGACGGGGGAAGGGGAAAACTGTTTTTT
>TRBJ1-6|NA|TRBV11-1|NA
CASSLAFQGVPTLHF
TGTGCCAGCAGCTTAGCGTTTCAGGGTGTTCCGACCCTCCACTTT
>TRBJ2-1|NA|TRBV28|NA
CASNPDGRGGYDEQFF
TGTGCCAGCAATCCTGATGGAAGGGGGGGATACGATGAGCAGTTCTTC
>TRBJ1-3|once|TRBV25-1|TRBD1
CASSARTGNSGNTIYF
TGTGCCAGCAGTGCAAGGACAGGGAACTCCGGAAACACCATATATTTT
>TRBJ1-1|NA|TRBV30|NA
CAWSVGDTEAFF
TGTGCCTGGAGTGTCGGGGACACTGAAGCTTTCTTT
>TRBJ2-3|NA|TRBV11-2|NA
CASSYIGVDTQYF
TGTGCCAGCAGCTACATAGGGGTAGATACGCAGTATTTT
>TRBJ2-7|NA|TRBV11-2|TRBD1
CASSPVTGTGGYEQYF
TGTGCCAGCAGCCCCGTTACCGGGACAGGGGGTTACGAGCAGTACTTC
>TRBJ1-2|NA|TRBV5-1|NA
CASTRDSYGYTF
TGCGCCAGCACCAGGGATAGCTATGGCTACACCTTC
>TRBJ2-7|NA|TRBV11-3|TRBD2
CASSPGLAPYEQYF
TGTGCCAGCAGCCCAGGACTAGCACCCTACGAGCAGTACTTC
>TRBJ1-1|NA|TRBV10-3|NA
CAISESGGKNTEAFF
TGTGCCATCAGTGAGTCCGGGGGGAAAAACACTGAAGCTTTCTTT
>TRBJ2-1|NA|TRBV5-1|TRBD2
CASSRLAGALSYNEQFF
TGCGCCAGCAGCCGACTAGCGGGGGCCCTCTCCTACAATGAGCAGTTCTTC
>TRBJ2-1|NA|TRBV11-3|TRBD2
CASSLDWASGGAYNEQFF
TGTGCCAGCAGCTTAGATTGGGCTAGCGGGGGGGCCTACAATGAGCAGTTCTTC
>TRBJ2-3|once|TRBV9|TRBD2
CASSVGRSGGASDTQYF
TGTGCCAGCAGCGTAGGGCGAAGCGGGGGGGCCTCGGATACGCAGTATTTT
>TRBJ2-2|NA|TRBV5-1|NA
CASSLGQYPNTGELFF
TGCGCCAGCAGCCTAGGACAGTATCCGAACACCGGGGAGCTGTTTTTT
>TRBJ1-2|NA|TRBV7-9|TRBD1
CASSLAGQGGYTF
TGTGCCAGCAGCTTAGCGGGACAGGGCGGCTACACCTTC
>TRBJ2-3|NA|TRBV19|TRBD2
CASSHKGGGSTDTQYF
TGTGCCAGTAGTCATAAAGGCGGGGGGTCCACAGATACGCAGTATTTT
>TRBJ2-3|NA|TRBV15|TRBD2
CATSRERGARTDTQYF
TGTGCCACCAGCAGAGAGCGGGGGGCCCGCACAGATACGCAGTATTTT
>TRBJ1-1|many|TRBV5-1|TRBD1
CASRVLQGNAAEAFF
TGCGCCAGCAGAGTCCTACAGGGGAATGCGGCTGAAGCTTTCTTT
>TRBJ1-2|NA|TRBV18|NA
CASSQGGERYGYTF
TGTGCCAGCTCCCAAGGCGGGGAGCGCTATGGCTACACCTTC
>TRBJ2-3|NA|TRBV19|NA
CASSRGGSTDTQYF
TGTGCCAGTAGCCGTGGAGGGAGCACAGATACGCAGTATTTT
>TRBJ1-1|few|TRBV5-5|NA
CASSLQGSGFEAFF
TGTGCCAGCAGTCTCCAGGGATCAGGATTTGAAGCTTTCTTT
>TRBJ1-6|NA|TRBV10-3|TRBD1
CAISEWGTANNSPLHF
TGTGCCATCAGTGAGTGGGGGACAGCCAATAATTCACCCCTCCACTTT
>TRBJ2-7|NA|TRBV9|TRBD2
CASSVGGEGYEQYF
TGTGCCAGCAGCGTAGGAGGGGAGGGCTACGAGCAGTACTTC
>TRBJ1-3|few|TRBV25-1|TRBD1
CASSARTGPSSGNTIYF
TGTGCCAGCAGTGCCCGGACAGGCCCAAGCTCTGGAAACACCATATATTTT
>TRBJ2-5|NA|TRBV7-3|NA
CASSLVGVRGETQYF
TGTGCCAGCAGCTTAGTTGGTGTCAGGGGAGAGACCCAGTACTTC
>TRBJ2-1|few|TRBV18|NA
CASSPPPFRYLHNEQFF
TGTGCCAGCTCACCACCCCCGTTCCGGTACCTTCACAATGAGCAGTTCTTC
>TRBJ1-4|NA|TRBV30|NA
CAWSELRGSNEKLFF
TGTGCCTGGAGTGAACTTAGGGGTTCTAATGAAAAACTGTTTTTT
>TRBJ1-3|NA|TRBV7-9|NA
CASSYHINSGNTIYF
TGTGCCAGCAGCTACCACATCAACTCTGGAAACACCATATATTTT
>TRBJ1-5|NA|TRBV7-9|NA
CASSLDSPYQPQHF
TGTGCCAGCAGCTTGGACAGTCCTTATCAGCCCCAGCATTTT
>TRBJ1-3|NA|TRBV18|NA
CASSPPDRNTIYF
TGTGCCAGCTCACCCCCGGACAGAAACACCATATATTTT
>TRBJ2-2|NA|TRBV4-1|TRBD1
CASSQEKGASTGELFF
TGCGCCAGCAGCCAAGAAAAGGGGGCGAGCACCGGGGAGCTGTTTTTT
>TRBJ2-1|few|TRBV19|TRBD2
CASSIVLAGNLGGINEQFF
TGTGCCAGTAGTATAGTACTAGCGGGGAACCTGGGAGGAATCAATGAGCAGTTCTTC
>TRBJ1-1|few|TRBV5-6|NA
CASSLTPGLGTEAFF
TGTGCCAGCAGCTTGACGCCAGGCCTTGGCACTGAAGCTTTCTTT
>TRBJ2-2|NA|TRBV7-8|TRBD2
CASSFGLAGGKHTGELFF
TGTGCCAGCAGCTTTGGACTAGCGGGGGGGAAACACACCGGGGAGCTGTTTTTT
>TRBJ1-2|NA|TRBV5-6|NA
CASSNRVDGYTF
TGTGCCAGCAGCAACAGGGTGGATGGCTACACCTTC
>TRBJ2-3|NA|TRBV6-1|NA
CASSRRGDTQYF
TGTGCCAGCAGTCGTAGAGGAGATACGCAGTATTTT
>TRBJ2-3|NA|TRBV4-1|NA
CASGALLTDTQYF
TGCGCCAGCGGGGCCCTCCTCACAGATACGCAGTATTTT
>TRBJ1-3|NA|TRBV7-9|NA
CASSLGSLGGNTIYF
TGTGCCAGCAGCTTAGGGTCCCTCGGTGGAAACACCATATATTTT
>TRBJ2-2|NA|TRBV11-3|NA
CASSLPNTGELFF
TGTGCCAGCAGCCTTCCGAACACCGGGGAGCTGTTTTTT
>TRBJ1-2|NA|TRBV7-8|NA
CASSLAPTGSYGYTF
TGTGCCAGCAGCTTAGCGCCCACAGGGTCCTATGGCTACACCTTC
>TRBJ2-2|NA|TRBV10-3|NA
CAISVRGGRTGELFF
TGTGCCATCAGTGTCCGCGGGGGCCGCACCGGGGAGCTGTTTTTT
>TRBJ2-6|NA|TRBV27|NA
CASQTRYGANVLTF
TGTGCCAGCCAGACGAGGTACGGGGCCAACGTCCTGACTTTC
>TRBJ2-7|NA|TRBV5-1|NA
CASSRDTAYEQYF
TGCGCCAGCAGCAGGGACACAGCCTACGAGCAGTACTTC
>TRBJ2-1|once|TRBV2|TRBD1
CASRPDRGPYNEQFF
TGTGCCAGCAGACCCGACAGGGGGCCCTACAATGAGCAGTTCTTC
>TRBJ2-2|NA|TRBV30|TRBD1
CAWGQGTTGELFF
TGTGCCTGGGGACAGGGGACGACCGGGGAGCTGTTTTTT
>TRBJ2-7|NA|TRBV7-8|NA
CASSITGSLYEQYF
TGTGCCAGCAGTATTACCGGGTCCCTCTACGAGCAGTACTTC
>TRBJ1-1|NA|TRBV7-6|NA
CASSFSGKSENTEAFF
TGTGCCAGCAGCTTTTCAGGGAAGAGTGAAAACACTGAAGCTTTCTTT